This TCR beta chain emerged from a study of blood T cell repertoires in COVID-19. CDR3 size: 12 residues. Trimming pared 6 bases from V and 3 bases from J, leaving 8 bases between. CDR1 KGHSH and CDR2 LQKENI come from the germline V gene. Original processing notes: Estimates of nucleated cell counts were drawn from the amplification of reference gene primers. Data came from immunoSEQ multiplex PCR; TCRdb stores just in-frame clones and leaves some out. V and J calls and clone size are as listed in that table; D and trimming were resolved from the DNA. The table has about 140,000 clones, 85% seen once.

This sequence originates from a woman aged 40 to 49 who had recovered from COVID-19. The rearrangement joins TRBV18 to TRBJ1-1; weak D call: TRBD1 (5 bases). Sequencing was carried out using PBMCs or T cells enriched from blood (not recorded which). The CDR3 DNA reads as TGTGCCAGCTCCAAGGGGCACACTGAAGCTTTCTTT. The encoded protein is CASSKGHTEAFF. Using reference TRBV18 and TRBJ1-1 for the parts outside the CDR3, the full variable domain is NAGVMQNPRHLVRRRGQEARLRCSPMKGHSHVYWYRQLPEEGLKFMVYLQKENIIDESGMPKERFSAEFPKEGPSILRIQQVVRGDSAAYFCASSKGHTEAFFGQGTRLTVV.